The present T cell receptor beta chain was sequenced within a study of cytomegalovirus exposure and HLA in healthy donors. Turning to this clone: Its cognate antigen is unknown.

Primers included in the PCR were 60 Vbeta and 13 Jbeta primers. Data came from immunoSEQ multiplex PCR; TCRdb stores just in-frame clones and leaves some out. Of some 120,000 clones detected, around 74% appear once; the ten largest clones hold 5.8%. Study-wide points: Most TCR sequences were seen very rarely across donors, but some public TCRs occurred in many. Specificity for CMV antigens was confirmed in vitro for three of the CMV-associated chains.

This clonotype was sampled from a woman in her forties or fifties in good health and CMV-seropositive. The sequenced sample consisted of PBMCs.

This CDR3 is CASSQAGGAQETQYF. CDR3 bases: TGCGCCAGCAGCCAAGCCGGGGGGGCCCAAGAGACCCAGTACTTC. V usage is TRBV4-3 and J usage is TRBJ2-5; TRBD2 aligns across 8 bases. The CDR3 loop spans 15 amino acids. The V gene end was trimmed by 1 base and the J gene end by 1 base; junction bases not matched to a gene: 2. Germline V lookup: CDR1 LGHNA, CDR2 YSLEER.